This TCR beta chain was retrieved from a study of cytomegalovirus exposure and HLA in healthy donors. Study-wide results and limits: Looking again later, the authors saw that most CMV-associated TCR beta chains seemed HLA-restricted.

The PCR contained 60 Vbeta and 13 Jbeta primers. Assay used: immunoSEQ multiplex PCR; TCRdb lists only in-frame clones, some missing. The sample comprises some 84,000 clones, around 74% of which are singletons, and 2% to 2.5% rests with the top ten. The CDR3 extends over 15 amino acids. V lost 2 bases, J lost 2 bases, and 11 bases lay in between. Germline V CDR1 and CDR2: SGDLS, YYNGEE. As for this clone: Its specificity is not known.

The clonotype originates from a boy between 5 and 17 years old in good health and CMV-seronegative. J is TRBJ2-1 and V is TRBV9, with D perhaps matching TRBD1 (5 bases). The sequenced sample consisted of PBMCs. CDR3 loop: CASSVGKGAYNEQFF. CDR3 nucleotide sequence: TGTGCCAGCAGCGTTGGGAAAGGGGCCTACAATGAGCAGTTCTTC.